This is a list of T cell receptor beta chains from one sample in a study of graft-versus-host responses after intestinal transplantation. Antigens for these TCRs are unknown. This table comes from immunoSEQ multiplex PCR, and its TCRdb copy is limited to in-frame clones, with some not included. The profile shows approximately 49,000 clones, approximately 96% of them singletons. The sample consisted of unstimulated CD8+ T cells sorted from spleen or lymph node cells, taken before transplant. The origin of the receptors is a human donor who was the organ donor for an intestinal transplant. Both conserved end residues are part of each CDR3. The order of the fields is V gene, D gene, clone size, J gene, CDR3 protein, CDR3 DNA. A D gene is named only where the DNA matches it firmly. Clone size appears in some rows only: once, few, many, or a class for an expanded clone.

>TRBV5-4|.|.|TRBJ2-5
CASSPDLAGIETQYF
TGTGCCAGCAGCCCCGATTTGGCAGGCATAGAGACCCAGTACTTC
>TRBV5-1|.|once|TRBJ2-7
CASSLVSEQYF
TGCGCCAGCAGCTTGGTTAGCGAGCAGTACTTC
>TRBV28|.|once|TRBJ1-1
CASSFSGNTEAFF
TGTGCCAGCAGTTTTTCGGGGAACACTGAAGCTTTCTTT
>TRBV4-1|TRBD1|.|TRBJ2-4
CASSQWTGSAIQYF
TGCGCCAGCAGCCAATGGACAGGGAGTGCCATTCAGTACTTC
>TRBV4-1|.|.|TRBJ2-1
CASSHVLDNEQFF
TGCGCCAGCAGCCACGTTTTAGACAATGAGCAGTTCTTC
>TRBV7-9|.|.|TRBJ2-3
CASSLRPGADTDTQYF
TGTGCCAGCAGCTTAAGACCCGGCGCTGACACAGATACGCAGTATTTT
>TRBV28|TRBD1|.|TRBJ2-1
CASSLGQGVYNEQFF
TGTGCCAGCAGTTTAGGTCAGGGGGTCTACAATGAGCAGTTCTTC
>TRBV5-4|TRBD1|.|TRBJ2-2
CASSSEMGTGNSADTGELFF
TGTGCCAGCAGCTCAGAGATGGGGACAGGGAACTCCGCAGACACCGGGGAGCTGTTTTTT
>TRBV28|.|.|TRBJ2-7
CASRHAQGRGFYEQYF
TGTGCCAGCAGGCACGCACAGGGCCGGGGATTCTACGAGCAGTACTTC
>TRBV4-1|.|once|TRBJ2-3
CASSTGQSYDTQYF
TGCGCCAGCAGCACCGGACAGAGTTATGATACGCAGTATTTT
>TRBV9|TRBD1|.|TRBJ1-4
CASSNEQGAQEKLFF
TGTGCCAGCAGCAATGAACAGGGGGCGCAGGAAAAACTGTTTTTT
>TRBV27|TRBD2|.|TRBJ2-7
CASSPRGLAGFYEQYF
TGTGCCAGCAGCCCCAGGGGACTAGCGGGATTCTACGAGCAGTACTTC
>TRBV11-2|.|.|TRBJ2-7
CASSRTGPLSYEQYF
TGTGCCAGCAGCCGAACGGGGCCGTTGAGCTACGAGCAGTACTTC
>TRBV9|TRBD2|once|TRBJ2-5
CASSVGLAEETQYF
TGTGCCAGCAGCGTGGGACTAGCGGAAGAGACCCAGTACTTC
>TRBV30|TRBD2|.|TRBJ2-7
CASTRSGGAYEQYF
TGTGCCTCGACCCGTAGCGGGGGGGCCTACGAGCAGTACTTC
>TRBV5-8|.|.|TRBJ2-7
CASILPPLQVSSYEQYF
TGTGCCAGCATCCTCCCCCCGCTACAGGTGAGCTCCTACGAGCAGTACTTC
>TRBV30|.|.|TRBJ1-2
CAWITGFYGYTF
TGTGCCTGGATCACGGGGTTCTATGGCTACACCTTC
>TRBV9|.|.|TRBJ2-1
CASSLLEPYPSNEQFF
TGTGCCAGCAGCCTCTTGGAACCCTACCCCTCCAATGAGCAGTTCTTC
>TRBV5-5|.|.|TRBJ1-5
CASSLFDPLREDGNQPQHF
TGTGCCAGCAGCTTGTTCGATCCTCTGCGGGAGGACGGCAATCAGCCCCAGCATTTT
>TRBV30|.|.|TRBJ1-6
CAWSVIPYNSPLHF
TGTGCCTGGAGTGTAATTCCCTATAATTCACCCCTCCACTTT
>TRBV2|.|.|TRBJ1-1
CASSDLGAEAFF
TGTGCCAGCAGTGACTTGGGAGCTGAAGCTTTCTTT
>TRBV28|.|.|TRBJ2-1
CASSLTPQTYNEQFF
TGTGCCAGCAGTTTAACACCGCAAACCTACAATGAGCAGTTCTTC
>TRBV6-5|TRBD1|.|TRBJ2-7
CASSVTGVPSYEQYF
TGTGCCAGCAGTGTGACAGGGGTCCCTTCCTACGAGCAGTACTTC
>TRBV5-1|.|.|TRBJ2-7
CASSLFSASEQYF
TGCGCCAGCAGCTTGTTCTCGGCCTCCGAGCAGTACTTC
>TRBV4-3|TRBD1|.|TRBJ1-3
CASSQDTGGSGNTIYF
TGCGCCAGCAGCCAAGATACAGGGGGCTCTGGAAACACCATATATTTT
>TRBV2|.|.|TRBJ1-1
CASRAGGPEAFF
TGTGCCAGCCGAGCGGGGGGCCCTGAAGCTTTCTTT
>TRBV6-5|.|once|TRBJ2-7
CASSDYEQYF
TGTGCCAGCAGTGACTACGAGCAGTACTTC
>TRBV29-1|.|.|TRBJ2-1
CSALHVSSEQFF
TGCAGCGCCCTCCACGTGAGTAGTGAGCAGTTCTTC